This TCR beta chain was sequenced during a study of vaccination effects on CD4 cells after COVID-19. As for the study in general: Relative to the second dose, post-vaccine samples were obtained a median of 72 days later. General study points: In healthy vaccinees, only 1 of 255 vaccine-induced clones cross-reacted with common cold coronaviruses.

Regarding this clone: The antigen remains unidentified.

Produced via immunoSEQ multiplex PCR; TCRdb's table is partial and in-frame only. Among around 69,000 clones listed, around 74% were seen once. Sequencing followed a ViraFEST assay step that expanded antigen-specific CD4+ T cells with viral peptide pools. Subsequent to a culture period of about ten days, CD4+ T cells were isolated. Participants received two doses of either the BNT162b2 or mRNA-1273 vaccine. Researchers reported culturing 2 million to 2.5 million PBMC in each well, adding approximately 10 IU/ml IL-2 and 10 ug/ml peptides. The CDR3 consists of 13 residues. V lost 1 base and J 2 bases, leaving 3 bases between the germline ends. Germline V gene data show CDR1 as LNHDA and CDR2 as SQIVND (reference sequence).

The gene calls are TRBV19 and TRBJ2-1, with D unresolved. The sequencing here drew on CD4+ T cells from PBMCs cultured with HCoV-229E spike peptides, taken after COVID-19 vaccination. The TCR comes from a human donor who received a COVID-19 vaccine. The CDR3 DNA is TGTGCCAGTAGTATAGGTGCCTACAATGAGCAGTTCTTC. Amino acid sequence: CASSIGAYNEQFF.